This T cell receptor beta chain comes out of a study of T-cell reconstitution after alpha-beta-depleted transplantation in children. This clonotype was counted many times. V dropped 4 bases and J dropped 5 bases, with 15 bases sitting between them. Germline assignment: CDR1 SGHRS and CDR2 YFSETQ. CDR3 length: 15 amino acids. Preparation of the TCRbeta library was carried out with unique molecular identifiers. One entry per CDR3 protein results from TCRdb running MiXCR on the PCR reads. The table lists around 90,000 distinct CDR3 sequences, less than 20% of them singletons. Specimen: PBMCs, mostly from graft donor cells, collected 180 days after TCRalphabeta/CD19-depleted stem cell transplant. The chain links TRBV5-1 to TRBJ2-2; weak D call: TRBD1 (6 bases). The receptor was derived from a male patient aged 2 to 9 who had a stem cell transplant for acute lymphoblastic leukemia, so the T cells may come from the graft donor. The CDR3 spells CASSPVQGDTGELFF. In DNA form, the CDR3 reads TGCGCCAGCAGCCCAGTACAGGGTGATACCGGGGAGCTGTTTTTT.